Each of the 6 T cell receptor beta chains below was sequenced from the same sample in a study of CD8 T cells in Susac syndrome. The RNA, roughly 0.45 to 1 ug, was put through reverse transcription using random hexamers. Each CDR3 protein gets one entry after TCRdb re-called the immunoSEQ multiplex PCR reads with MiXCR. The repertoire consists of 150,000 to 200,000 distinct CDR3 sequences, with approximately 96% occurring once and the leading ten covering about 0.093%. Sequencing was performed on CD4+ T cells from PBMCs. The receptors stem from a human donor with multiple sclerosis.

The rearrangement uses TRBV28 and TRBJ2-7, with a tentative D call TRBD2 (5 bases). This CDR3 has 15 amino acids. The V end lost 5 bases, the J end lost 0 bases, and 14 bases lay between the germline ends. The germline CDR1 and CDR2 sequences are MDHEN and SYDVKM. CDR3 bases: TGTGCCAGCAGTACCCGGGGAGATGACTCCTACGAGCAGTACTTC. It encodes CASSTRGDDSYEQYF.

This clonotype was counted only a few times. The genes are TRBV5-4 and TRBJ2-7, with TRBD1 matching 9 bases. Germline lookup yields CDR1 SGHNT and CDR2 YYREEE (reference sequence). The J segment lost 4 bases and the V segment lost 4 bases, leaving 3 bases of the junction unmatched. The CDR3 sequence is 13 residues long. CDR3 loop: CASSRDRAYEQYF. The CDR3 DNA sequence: TGTGCCAGCAGCCGGGACAGGGCTTACGAGCAGTACTTC. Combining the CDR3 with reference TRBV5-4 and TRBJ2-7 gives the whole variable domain ETGVTQSPTHLIKTRGQQVTLRCSSQSGHNTVSWYQQALGQGPQFIFQYYREEENGRGNFPPRFSGLQFPNYSSELNVNALELDDSALYLCASSRDRAYEQYFGPGTRLTVT.

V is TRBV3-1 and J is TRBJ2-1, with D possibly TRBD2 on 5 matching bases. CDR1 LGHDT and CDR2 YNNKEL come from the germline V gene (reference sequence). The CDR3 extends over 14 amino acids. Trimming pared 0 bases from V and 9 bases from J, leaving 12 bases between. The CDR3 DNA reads TGTGCCAGCAGCCAAGATCGCGGGTTCGGTGAGCAGTTCTTC. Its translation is CASSQDRGFGEQFF.

The CDR3 reads CASSLEGGYGYTF. CDR3 coding DNA: TGTGCCAGCAGCTTGGAAGGGGGGTATGGCTACACCTTC. The chain carries TRBV5-4 and TRBJ1-2; maybe TRBD1 (6 bases). The CDR3 is 13 residues long. Germline CDR1 reads SGHNT; CDR2 reads YYREEE (reference sequence). V was cut by 0 bases and J by 5 bases, with 8 bases left in between. Full variable domain (rest looked up from reference TRBV5-4 and TRBJ1-2): ETGVTQSPTHLIKTRGQQVTLRCSSQSGHNTVSWYQQALGQGPQFIFQYYREEENGRGNFPPRFSGLQFPNYSSELNVNALELDDSALYLCASSLEGGYGYTFGSGTRLTVV.

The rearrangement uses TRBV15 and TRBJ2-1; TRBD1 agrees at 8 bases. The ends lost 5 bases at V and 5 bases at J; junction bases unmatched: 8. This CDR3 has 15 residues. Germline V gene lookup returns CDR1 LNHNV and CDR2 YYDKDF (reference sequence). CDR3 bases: TGTGCCACCAGCGCCACAGGGGGAGGAAACAATGAGCAGTTCTTC. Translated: CATSATGGGNNEQFF.

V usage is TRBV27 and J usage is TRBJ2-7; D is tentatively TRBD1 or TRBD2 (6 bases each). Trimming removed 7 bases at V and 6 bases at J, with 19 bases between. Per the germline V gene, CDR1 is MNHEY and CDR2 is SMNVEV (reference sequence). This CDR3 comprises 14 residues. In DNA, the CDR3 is TGTGCCAGCAAGCCTTCCGGGGGCGGGCTCGAGCAGTACTTC. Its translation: CASKPSGGGLEQYF.